A single sample gave rise to the 9 T cell receptor beta chains below, sequenced in a study of T cell responses to AZD1222 COVID-19 vaccine. Clones were sequenced by immunoSEQ multiplex PCR, and TCRdb holds only the in-frame ones, with some missing. Among roughly 120,000 clones, 85% to 90% were seen once, and the ten largest hold over 3%. The input for sequencing was peripheral blood, taken on day 0 of AZD1222 vaccination. The receptor source for this set is an adult in good health.

This clone was counted a few times. The rearrangement links TRBV7-9 to TRBJ2-7, with 7 bases lining up with TRBD2. Germline lookup yields CDR1 SEHNR and CDR2 FQNEAQ (reference sequence). Germline trimming cut 1 base from V and 3 bases from J; bases unmatched to any gene: 6. The CDR3 is 15 residues long. The chain's CDR3 is CASSLVRGTIYEQYF. CDR3 nucleotide sequence: TGTGCCAGCAGCTTAGTTAGAGGGACTATCTACGAGCAGTACTTC.

The CDR3 DNA follows: TGTGCCAGCAGCTTGTACAGGGCCGAAGAGACCCAGTACTTC. This translates into CASSLYRAEETQYF. V and J are TRBV5-8 and TRBJ2-5, with D perhaps TRBD1 (6 bases). The V end lost 1 base, the J end lost 3 bases, and 10 bases lay between the germline ends. This CDR3 is 14 amino acids long. The V gene's germline CDR1 is SGHTS and CDR2 YDEGEE.

The rearrangement links TRBV5-6 to TRBJ2-2, with 13 bases identical to TRBD2. V lost 7 bases and J lost 1; bases outside the gene matches: 10. CDR1 and CDR2 from the germline V gene are SGHDT and YYEEEE. The CDR3 covers 18 residues. The CDR3 DNA sequence: TGTGCCAGCCCGATAACCGGGACTAGCGGGGAGAACACCGGGGAGCTGTTTTTT. Translated, it gives CASPITGTSGENTGELFF.

This clone is a singleton in its sample. This chain's CDR3 is CASSIETHSPLHF. CDR3 nucleotide sequence: TGTGCCAGTAGTATAGAGACGCATTCACCCCTCCACTTT. The chain uses TRBV19 and TRBJ1-6; D not resolved. Germline V gene lookup returns CDR1 LNHDA and CDR2 SQIVND (reference sequence). CDR3 length equals 13 residues. The V end was cut by 0 bases, the J end by 8 bases, with 5 bases between.

The rearrangement uses TRBV12-5 and TRBJ2-5; tentatively, D is TRBD2 (5 bases). Deletions cut 0 bases from V and 2 bases from J, with 10 bases between. CDR3 size: 15 residues. Per germline, CDR1 LGHNT and CDR2 FRNRAP. The CDR3 region has the DNA TGTGCTAGTGGTTTGGTAAGCGGATTACAAGAGACCCAGTACTTC. Its translation: CASGLVSGLQETQYF.

This chain connects TRBV7-2 to TRBJ1-1, with TRBD1 matching 9 bases. The CDR3 has 12 residues. Germline loops: CDR1 SGHTA, CDR2 FQGNSA. Trimming took 5 bases from V and 7 from J; bases not matched to a gene: 2. Here the CDR3 reads CASSRTGDEAFF. The CDR3 DNA reads as TGTGCCAGCAGCCGGACAGGGGATGAAGCTTTCTTT. Variable domain in full (rest from reference TRBV7-2 and TRBJ1-1): GAGVSQSPSNKVTEKGKDVELRCDPISGHTALYWYRQSLGQGLEFLIYFQGNSAPDKSGLPSDRFSAERTGGSVSTLTIQRTQQEDSAVYLCASSRTGDEAFFGQGTRLTVV.

The chain links TRBV5-5 to TRBJ2-5; TRBD1 might be the D (6 bases). CDR3 size: 14 residues. Germline V gene sequence: CDR1 SGHKS, CDR2 YYEKEE (reference sequence). Trimming took off 3 bases at V and 5 bases at J, with 14 bases between the two ends. Here the CDR3 DNA reads TGTGCCAGCAGCTCTTTAGGGGGTGGGGAGACCCAGTACTTC. Translating gives CASSSLGGGETQYF.

The chain couples TRBV11-2 to TRBJ2-5; possible D gene TRBD2, 6 bases. The CDR3 loop spans 16 amino acids. V was pared by 0 bases and J by 2 bases, with 13 bases between. The germline gives CDR1 SGHAT, CDR2 FQNNGV. CDR3: CASSLDSGVLQETQYF. DNA of the CDR3: TGTGCCAGCAGCTTAGATTCGGGGGTCCTTCAAGAGACCCAGTACTTC.

This chain uses TRBV20-1 with TRBJ2-4; possible D gene TRBD1, 6 bases. The V end was cut by 3 bases, the J end by 0 bases, with 9 bases between. The length of the CDR3 is 14 residues. CDR1 and CDR2 (germline): DFQATT, SNEGSKA (reference sequence). In DNA, the CDR3 is TGCAGTGCTAGTGTGGGGGCAGCCAAAAACATTCAGTACTTC. Translating it yields CSASVGAAKNIQYF.